This TCR beta chain stems from a study of T cell repertoires in cytomegalovirus infection. At the level of the study: Public TCR beta signatures indicated both CMV infection and matching HLA type.

This clonotype has a count of ten or more. The junction and the germline gene differ at one end; a read error may be behind it. From the reads, TCRdb called clonotypes with MiXCR, one entry per CDR3 protein. This table holds 150,000 to 200,000 distinct CDR3 sequences, approximately 15% found once. Looked up from germline, CDR1 is DFQATT and CDR2 is SNEGSKA (reference sequence). The CDR3 runs 13 residues. Sequenced: PBMCs. The chain couples TRBV20-1 to TRBJ2-7; TRBD2 aligns across 7 bases. The TCR was taken from a human donor in good health (CMV status not recorded). Some clones in this sample may be carry-over from other donors' samples. The DNA for the CDR3 is TGCAGTGCCCCAGGGAGGGCCTCCGACGAGCAGTACTTC. This gives the protein CSAPGRASDEQYF.